This entry describes one TCR beta chain. The sample belongs to a study of blood T cell repertoires in COVID-19. Study at large: Material from acute and convalescent COVID-19 was sourced from the United States, Italy and Spain. Sample material is recorded as cDNA or gDNA derived from T cells, B-cell-depleted T cells, or PBMCs.

CDR1 and CDR2 (germline): SGHAT, FQNNGV. V was cut by 4 bases and J by 5 bases, with 18 bases left in between. CDR3 length: 15 amino acids. In the source study's methods: Quantification of nucleated cells was approximated via reference gene primer amplification. Clones were read by immunoSEQ multiplex PCR, and TCRdb kept only the in-frame ones, dropping some. That table furnishes V, J and clone size, whereas the DNA furnished D and trimming. The table lists nearly 200,000 clones, 70% to 85% of them singletons. The source of this sequence is a human donor with acute or convalescent COVID-19. The donor label of this sample is uncertain. This chain links TRBV11-2 with TRBJ2-7; possible D gene TRBD2, 6 bases. The specimen sequenced was peripheral blood. The CDR3 region is CASSSIGTFTHEQYF. In DNA form, the CDR3 reads TGTGCCAGCAGCTCTATTGGGACTTTTACCCACGAGCAGTACTTC.